What follows are 6 T cell receptor beta chains derived from one specimen sequenced in a study of blood T cell repertoires in COVID-19. TCRdb keeps only in-frame clones here, not all; method: immunoSEQ multiplex PCR. The sample has fewer than 400,000 clones; 87% are singletons. The sample comprised PBMCs or T cells enriched from blood (not recorded which). The receptors here all came from a woman in her forties or fifties who had recovered from COVID-19.

The rearrangement uses TRBV7-9 and TRBJ2-1; 7 bases are a match to TRBD2. Germline CDR1 is SEHNR and CDR2 is FQNEAQ (reference sequence). The CDR3 runs to 16 residues. J gave up 7 bases and V 4 bases, and 13 bases lay outside the gene matches. The CDR3 DNA reads TGTGCCAGCAGCTCCACCAAAATATTGGGGGGGAATGAGCAGTTCTTC. It translates to CASSSTKILGGNEQFF.

This clone was counted between two and nine times. The chain has TRBV20-1 and TRBJ1-5, with D possibly matching TRBD1 (5 bases). The CDR3 has 14 residues. V was clipped by 3 bases and J by 2 bases, with 11 bases between them. Germline assignment: CDR1 DFQATT and CDR2 SNEGSKA (reference sequence). The CDR3 protein is CSASSTVGNQPQHF. The CDR3 nucleotides read TGCAGTGCTAGTTCGACAGTAGGCAATCAGCCCCAGCATTTT.

The chain joins TRBV28 to TRBJ2-7; TRBD1 might be the D (6 bases). Germline V gene sequence: CDR1 MDHEN, CDR2 SYDVKM. V lost 4 bases to trimming and J lost 3 bases, with 13 bases between them. This CDR3 spans 14 amino acids. CDR3 region: CASSSPGTSYEQYF. The CDR3 coding sequence is TGTGCCAGCAGTTCCCCCGGGACAAGCTACGAGCAGTACTTC.

The chain carries TRBV7-9 and TRBJ2-2; a possible D gene is TRBD2 (6 bases). Germline values: CDR1 SEHNR, CDR2 FQNEAQ (reference sequence). V was trimmed by 7 bases and J by 4 bases, leaving 25 bases between them. The CDR3 has 18 residues. CDR3 sequence: CASTTLGAGPKGTGELFF. The CDR3 coding sequence is TGTGCCAGCACCACCCTAGGCGCGGGGCCTAAGGGCACCGGGGAGCTGTTTTTT.

The chain is built from TRBV6-5 and TRBJ1-1, with 7 bases lining up with TRBD1. The length of the CDR3 is 14 residues. CDR1 MNHEY and CDR2 SVGAGI come from the germline V gene. J lost 6 bases, V lost 5 bases, and 9 bases had no gene match. CDR3 region: CASSLQGNQAEAFF. The CDR3, as DNA: TGTGCCAGCAGTCTACAGGGGAATCAGGCTGAAGCTTTCTTT.

This clone was counted once. The chain has TRBV14 and TRBJ1-4, with 7 bases identical to TRBD1. Per the germline V gene, CDR1 is SGHDN and CDR2 is FVKESK. Unmatched junction bases numbered 3, after V lost 5 bases and J lost 3 bases. The CDR3 consists of 14 residues. For the CDR3, the DNA is TGTGCCAGCAGCGTCAGGGGGGCTAATGAAAAACTGTTTTTT. Protein sequence: CASSVRGANEKLFF.